The 20 T cell receptor beta chains reported below all come from one sample, sequenced in a study of blood T cells in healthy people across ages. PCR was performed a second time for roughly 7 to 12 cycles using a sample-barcoded 5' primer and a J-beta primer mix. TCRdb independently ran MiXCR on the 5' RACE reads; one entry per CDR3 protein. The repertoire holds about a million distinct CDR3 sequences, 51% seen once, with about a fifth in the top ten. Sequenced input: blood. The receptors were sampled from a woman aged 55-70 years in good health.

In its sample, this clonotype was seen a few times. This chain links TRBV27 with TRBJ2-7; no clear D gene. Trimming cost V 8 bases and J 4 bases, with 15 bases left between them. CDR1 and CDR2 (germline): MNHEY, SMNVEV (reference sequence). The CDR3 is 13 amino acids. The CDR3 nucleotides are TGTGCCAGCCGACCCTTGACGGTTTACGAGCAGTACTTC. Translating it yields CASRPLTVYEQYF.

The chain joins TRBV5-1 to TRBJ2-2; 12 bases fit TRBD2. The CDR3 length is 16 residues. The trim removed 4 bases at V and 1 base at J, leaving 2 bases unmatched. Germline CDR1 reads SGHRS; CDR2 reads YFSETQ. The CDR3: CASSRGLAGNTGELFF. CDR3 coding DNA: TGCGCCAGCAGCAGGGGACTAGCGGGGAACACCGGGGAGCTGTTTTTT.

This sequence joins TRBV20-1 and TRBJ1-1; D is ambiguous. The CDR3 has 10 residues. V lost 5 bases, J lost 8 bases, and 9 bases lay in between. The germline gives CDR1 DFQATT, CDR2 SNEGSKA (reference sequence). This CDR3 reads CSAVWREAFF. In DNA form, the CDR3 reads TGCAGTGCTGTCTGGAGAGAAGCTTTCTTT.

This clonotype showed up just a few times. The chain has TRBV20-1 and TRBJ2-5; D is possibly TRBD2 (6 bases). From germline, CDR1 is DFQATT and CDR2 SNEGSKA (reference sequence). Trimming cost V 7 bases and J 11 bases, with 23 bases left between them. This CDR3 is built from 13 residues. Written as DNA, the CDR3 is TGCAGTGTTAACAGGCGGGGTTTCGGGGAGCAGTACTTC. It specifies CSVNRRGFGEQYF.

The V call is TRBV7-9, the J call TRBJ1-4, with D perhaps matching TRBD1 (6 bases). Between the trimmed V and J ends, which lost 5 bases and 8 bases, there was a span of 12 bases. The CDR3 length is 13 residues. Germline V gives CDR1 SEHNR, CDR2 FQNEAQ (reference sequence). This CDR3 reads CASSVGTREKLFF. The CDR3 DNA is TGTGCCAGCAGCGTTGGGACACGGGAAAAACTGTTTTTT.

This clonotype was detected ten times or more. This CDR3 reads CASSQDLGSYEQYF. The CDR3 DNA is TGCGCCAGCAGCCAAGATCTAGGGTCCTACGAGCAGTACTTC. This sequence joins TRBV4-1 and TRBJ2-7; D gene ambiguous. Germline CDR1 MGHRA, CDR2 YSYEKL. This CDR3 is built from 14 residues. The V and J ends lost 0 bases and 1 base respectively, with 7 bases between them.

The table lists this clonotype with many counts. The chain has TRBV20-1 and TRBJ2-3, with TRBD2 matching 9 bases. J was trimmed by 5 bases and V by 0 bases; bases with no gene match: 6. From germline, CDR1 is DFQATT and CDR2 SNEGSKA (reference sequence). This CDR3 has 15 residues. This CDR3 is CSARDWGAGGDTQYF. The CDR3 nucleotides read TGCAGTGCTAGAGATTGGGGAGCGGGAGGAGATACGCAGTATTTT.

This clonotype was counted only a few times. This rearrangement joins TRBV9 to TRBJ2-7; D is uncertain. Per the germline V gene, CDR1 is SGDLS and CDR2 is YYNGEE. The V end was cut by 0 bases, the J end by 2 bases, with 9 bases between. The CDR3 spans 14 residues. The CDR3, as DNA: TGTGCCAGCAGCGTAGAATACGAAACCTACGAGCAGTACTTC. Residues: CASSVEYETYEQYF.

The genes are TRBV2 and TRBJ2-4, with unresolved D. Trimming pared 7 bases from V and 13 bases from J, leaving 14 bases between. The CDR3 sequence is 11 residues long. Germline-derived CDR1 and CDR2 are SNHLY and FYNNEI. CDR3 sequence reads: CASIRPDEQYF. The CDR3, as DNA: TGTGCCAGCATAAGACCCGATGAGCAGTACTTC.

This clonotype was seen many times. The chain links TRBV4-2 to TRBJ2-7, with TRBD2 as a possible D gene (6 bases). The CDR3 has 16 residues. The V gene's germline CDR1 is LGHNA and CDR2 YNFKEQ. Trimming cost V 1 base and J 0 bases, with 13 bases left between them. The DNA of the CDR3 is TGTGCCAGCAGCCAAGGAGATGCGGGGAGCTCCTACGAGCAGTACTTC. This encodes CASSQGDAGSSYEQYF.

This clonotype was observed a handful of times. The genes are TRBV18 and TRBJ2-3; D not resolved. Germline V gives CDR1 KGHSH, CDR2 LQKENI. The CDR3 extends over 14 amino acids. Trimming removed 1 base from V and 2 bases from J, with 7 bases in between. CDR3 bases: TGTGCCAGCTCACCACGCGCCCACACAGATACGCAGTATTTT. It yields the protein CASSPRAHTDTQYF.

This clonotype has more than one count but fewer than ten. The gene calls are TRBV3-1 and TRBJ2-4; 9 bases match TRBD1. The J call is doubtful: the DNA matches TRBJ2-7 better. CDR3 length: 14 residues. Germline lookup yields CDR1 LGHDT and CDR2 YNNKEL (reference sequence). The CDR3 sequence: CASTWGTGTYEQYF. The CDR3 nucleotides are TGTGCCAGCACGTGGGGGACAGGGACCTACGAGCAGTACTTC.

This clonotype was seen only a few times. This chain uses TRBV20-1 with TRBJ2-5, with 9 bases fitting TRBD2. The germline gives CDR1 DFQATT, CDR2 SNEGSKA (reference sequence). CDR3 length: 15 amino acids. The trim removed 6 bases at V and 4 bases at J, leaving 12 bases unmatched. The CDR3 here is CSAPDGSGSGETQYF. CDR3 bases: TGCAGTGCCCCAGATGGTAGCGGGAGTGGAGAGACCCAGTACTTC.

This chain joins TRBV5-1 and TRBJ2-7, with D possibly matching TRBD1 (7 bases). Germline V gene sequence: CDR1 SGHRS, CDR2 YFSETQ. The CDR3 is 16 amino acids. Trimming pared 4 bases from V and 2 bases from J, leaving 19 bases between. CDR3 sequence: CASSPGADRRAYEQYF. DNA of the CDR3: TGCGCCAGCAGCCCAGGGGCGGACAGGAGGGCCTACGAGCAGTACTTC. The full variable domain, rest sourced from reference TRBV5-1 and TRBJ2-7, is KAGVTQTPRYLIKTRGQQVTLSCSPISGHRSVSWYQQTPGQGLQFLFEYFSETQRNKGNFPGRFSGRQFSNSRSEMNVSTLELGDSALYLCASSPGADRRAYEQYFGPGTRLTVT.

The V gene is TRBV20-1, the J gene TRBJ2-3; 13 positions match TRBD2. The CDR3 totals 16 residues. CDR1 and CDR2 from the germline V gene are DFQATT and SNEGSKA (reference sequence). Unmatched junction bases numbered 8, after V lost 6 bases and J lost 2 bases. CDR3: CSAGLTSGRNTDTQYF. The DNA for the CDR3 is TGCAGTGCGGGATTGACTAGCGGGAGGAACACAGATACGCAGTATTTT.

This clonotype has a single count. This rearrangement joins TRBV11-2 to TRBJ1-4; D remains ambiguous. V lost 5 bases to trimming and J lost 12 bases, with 16 bases between them. Per the germline V gene, CDR1 is SGHAT and CDR2 is FQNNGV. The CDR3 runs 13 residues. Here the CDR3 DNA reads TGTGCCAGCAGCCCCACCGTGAGACGTCAACTGTTTTTT. Its translation is CASSPTVRRQLFF.

This clonotype was counted a few times. The rearrangement uses TRBV28 and TRBJ2-1; TRBD2 aligns across 8 bases. In germline, CDR1 is MDHEN, CDR2 SYDVKM. V was clipped by 8 bases and J by 12 bases; unmatched bases: 12. The CDR3 sequence is 13 residues long. CDR3 sequence reads: CASVLIRGGVQFF. Written as DNA, the CDR3 is TGTGCCAGCGTCCTGATTCGGGGGGGTGTGCAGTTCTTC.

The chain is built from TRBV12-3 or TRBV12-4 and TRBJ2-5, with D perhaps TRBD1 (5 bases). Trimming took 3 bases from V and 5 from J, leaving 10 bases between them. This CDR3 has 13 residues. The CDR3 region has the DNA TGTGCCAGCAGTTTCCAGGGCCCGGAGACCCAGTACTTC. This encodes CASSFQGPETQYF.

This clonotype showed up just once. The V gene is TRBV4-2, the J gene TRBJ1-5; a weak D match, TRBD1 (5 bases). This CDR3 region has 17 residues. From germline, CDR1 is LGHNA and CDR2 YNFKEQ. V was shortened by 3 bases and J by 2 bases, with 17 bases between the two germline ends. The CDR3 DNA sequence: TGTGCCAGCAGCCATCCTATGGGGCCAAGGGGCAATCAGCCCCAGCATTTT. Its translation: CASSHPMGPRGNQPQHF.

The chain carries TRBV12-3 or TRBV12-4 and TRBJ2-5, with D maybe TRBD2 (7 bases). The length of the CDR3 is 15 residues. The ends were cut back, 2 bases at V and 4 bases at J, with 14 bases in the middle. CDR3: CASSLCRGGGETQYF. DNA for the CDR3: TGTGCCAGCAGTTTATGCAGAGGGGGGGGAGAGACCCAGTACTTC.